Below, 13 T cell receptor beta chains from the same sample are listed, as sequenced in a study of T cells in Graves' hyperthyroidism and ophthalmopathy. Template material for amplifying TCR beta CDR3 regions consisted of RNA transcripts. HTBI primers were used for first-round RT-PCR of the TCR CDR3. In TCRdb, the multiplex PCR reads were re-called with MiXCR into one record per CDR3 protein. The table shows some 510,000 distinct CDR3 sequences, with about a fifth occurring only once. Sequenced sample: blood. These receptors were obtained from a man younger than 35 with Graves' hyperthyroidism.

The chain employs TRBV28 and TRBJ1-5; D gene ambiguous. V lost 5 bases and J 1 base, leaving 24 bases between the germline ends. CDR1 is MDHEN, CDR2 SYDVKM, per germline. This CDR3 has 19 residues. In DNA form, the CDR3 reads TGTGCCAGCAGTCGCTTATCTTTCTCGAGTCTCTCGAGCAATCAGCCCCAGCATTTT. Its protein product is CASSRLSFSSLSSNQPQHF.

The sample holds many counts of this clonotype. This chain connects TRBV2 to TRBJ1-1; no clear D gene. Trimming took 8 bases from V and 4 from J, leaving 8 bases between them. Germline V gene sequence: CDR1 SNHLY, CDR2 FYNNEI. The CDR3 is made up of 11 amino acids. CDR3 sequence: CASRAGTEAFF. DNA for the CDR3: TGTGCCAGCCGGGCGGGCACTGAAGCTTTCTTT.

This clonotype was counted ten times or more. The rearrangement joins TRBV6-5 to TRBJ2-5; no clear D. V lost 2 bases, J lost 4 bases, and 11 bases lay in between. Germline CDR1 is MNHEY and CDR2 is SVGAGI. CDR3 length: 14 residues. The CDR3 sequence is CASSYGGLGETQYF. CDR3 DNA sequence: TGTGCCAGCAGTTACGGTGGCTTAGGAGAGACCCAGTACTTC.

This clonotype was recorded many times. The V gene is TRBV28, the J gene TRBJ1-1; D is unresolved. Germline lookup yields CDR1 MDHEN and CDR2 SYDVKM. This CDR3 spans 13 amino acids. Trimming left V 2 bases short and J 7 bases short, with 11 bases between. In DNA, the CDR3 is TGTGCCAGCAGTTTAGCCCAGCCAAATGAAGCTTTCTTT. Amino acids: CASSLAQPNEAFF. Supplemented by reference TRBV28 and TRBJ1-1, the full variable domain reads DVKVTQSSRYLVKRTGEKVFLECVQDMDHENMFWYRQDPGLGLRLIYFSYDVKMKEKGDIPEGYSVSREKKERFSLILESASTNQTSMYLCASSLAQPNEAFFGQGTRLTVV.

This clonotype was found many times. The CDR3 DNA sequence: TGCAGTGCTAGGCGGGGTTACGAGCAGTACTTC. It specifies CSARRGYEQYF. This rearrangement joins TRBV20-1 to TRBJ2-7; TRBD2 might be the D (6 bases). V was shortened by 3 bases and J by 4 bases, with 7 bases between the two germline ends. This CDR3 is built from 11 residues. Germline V lookup: CDR1 DFQATT, CDR2 SNEGSKA (reference sequence).

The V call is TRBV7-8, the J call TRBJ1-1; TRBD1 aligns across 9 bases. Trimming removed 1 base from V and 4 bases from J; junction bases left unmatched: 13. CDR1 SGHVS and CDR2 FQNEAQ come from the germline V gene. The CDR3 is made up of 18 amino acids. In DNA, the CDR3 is TGTGCCAGCAGCTTAGTAGGGGGGACAGGGAGGGGCGGCACTGAAGCTTTCTTT. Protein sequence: CASSLVGGTGRGGTEAFF.

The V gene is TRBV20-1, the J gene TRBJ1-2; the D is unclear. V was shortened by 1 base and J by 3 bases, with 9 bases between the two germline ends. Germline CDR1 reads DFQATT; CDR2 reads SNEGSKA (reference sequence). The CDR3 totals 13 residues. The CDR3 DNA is TGCAGTGCTAGAGGTGAACAGCACTATGGCTACACCTTC. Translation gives CSARGEQHYGYTF.

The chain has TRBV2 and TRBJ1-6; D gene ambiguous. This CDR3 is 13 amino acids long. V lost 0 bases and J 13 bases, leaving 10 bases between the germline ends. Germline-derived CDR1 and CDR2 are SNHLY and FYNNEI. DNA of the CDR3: TGTGCCAGCAGTGAAGCGCTGGCCGGGCCCCTCCACTTT. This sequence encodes CASSEALAGPLHF.

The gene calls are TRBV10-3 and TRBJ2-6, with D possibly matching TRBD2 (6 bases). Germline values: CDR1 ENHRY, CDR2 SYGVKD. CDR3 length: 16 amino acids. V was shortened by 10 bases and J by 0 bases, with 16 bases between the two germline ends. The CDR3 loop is CATFGDSSSGANVLTF. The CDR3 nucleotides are TGTGCCACCTTCGGGGACTCGAGCTCTGGGGCCAACGTCCTGACTTTC.

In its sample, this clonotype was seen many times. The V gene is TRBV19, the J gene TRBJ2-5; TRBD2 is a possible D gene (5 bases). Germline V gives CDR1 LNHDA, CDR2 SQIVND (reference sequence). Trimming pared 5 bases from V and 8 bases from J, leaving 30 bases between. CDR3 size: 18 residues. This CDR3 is CASSATTLWRSDGGTQYF. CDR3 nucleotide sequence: TGTGCCAGTAGTGCGACGACTCTCTGGAGATCGGATGGAGGTACCCAGTACTTC.

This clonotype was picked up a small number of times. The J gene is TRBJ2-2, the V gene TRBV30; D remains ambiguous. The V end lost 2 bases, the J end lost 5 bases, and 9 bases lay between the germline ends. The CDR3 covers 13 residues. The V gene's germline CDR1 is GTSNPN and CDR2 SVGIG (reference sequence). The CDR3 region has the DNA TGTGCCTGGAGTCCTGGCCGAACCGGGGAGCTGTTTTTT. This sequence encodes CAWSPGRTGELFF. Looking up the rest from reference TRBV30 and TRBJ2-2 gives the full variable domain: SQTIHQWPATLVQPVGSPLSLECTVEGTSNPNLYWYRQAAGRGLQLLFYSVGIGQISSEVPQNLSASRPQDRQFILSSKKLLLSDSGFYLCAWSPGRTGELFFGEGSRLTVL.

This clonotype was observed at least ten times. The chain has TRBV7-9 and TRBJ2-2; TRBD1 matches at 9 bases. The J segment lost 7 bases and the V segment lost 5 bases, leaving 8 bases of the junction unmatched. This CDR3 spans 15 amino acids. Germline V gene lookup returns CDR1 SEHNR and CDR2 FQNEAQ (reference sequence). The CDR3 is CASSHRDRVNGELFF. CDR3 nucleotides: TGTGCCAGCAGCCACCGGGACAGGGTTAACGGGGAGCTGTTTTTT.

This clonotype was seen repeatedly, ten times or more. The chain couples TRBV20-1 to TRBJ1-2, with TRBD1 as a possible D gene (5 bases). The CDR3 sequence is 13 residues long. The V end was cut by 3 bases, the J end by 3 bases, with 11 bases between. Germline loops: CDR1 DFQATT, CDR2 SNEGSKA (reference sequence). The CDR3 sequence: CSASGGTHYGYTF. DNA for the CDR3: TGCAGTGCTAGTGGTGGGACTCACTATGGCTACACCTTC.